These 9 T cell receptor beta chains originate from one sample sequenced in a study of blood T cell repertoires in COVID-19. Libraries were prepared by immunoSEQ multiplex PCR; TCRdb keeps only in-frame clonotypes and omits some of them. The sample records a few hundred thousand clones, over 75% being singletons. Sample: PBMCs or T cells enriched from blood (not recorded which). Receptors were obtained from a man aged 30-40 years who had recovered from COVID-19.

The chain combines TRBV4-2 with TRBJ1-1, with 9 positions matching TRBD1. Germline CDR1 LGHNA, CDR2 YNFKEQ. This CDR3 comprises 14 residues. V lost 1 base to trimming and J lost 6 bases; unmatched junction nucleotides: 3. The CDR3 is CASSQAGTGPEAFF. As DNA, the CDR3 is TGTGCCAGCAGCCAAGCGGGGACAGGGCCTGAAGCTTTCTTT.

CDR3 sequence reads: CASSLSAVSSGNTIYF. The CDR3 DNA sequence: TGTGCCAGCAGCTTATCGGCGGTCAGCTCTGGAAACACCATATATTTT. The V and J genes are TRBV7-2 and TRBJ1-3; D remains unclear. Between the trimmed V and J ends, which lost 2 bases and 0 bases, there was a span of 11 bases. The germline V gene has CDR1 SGHTA and CDR2 FQGNSA. The CDR3 loop spans 16 amino acids.

The chain combines TRBV6-1 with TRBJ1-2; D is possibly TRBD1 (6 bases). Germline loops: CDR1 MNHNS, CDR2 SASEGT. CDR3 length equals 14 residues. V was shortened by 6 bases and J by 4 bases, with 15 bases between the two germline ends. Here the CDR3 DNA reads TGTGCCAGCAGCCCCACGACAGGCCTCTATGGCTACACCTTC. Amino acid sequence: CASSPTTGLYGYTF.

The rearrangement uses TRBV5-1 and TRBJ2-3, with no clear D. With 1 base removed from V and 1 base from J, the gap between germline ends came to 7 bases. Germline V CDR1 and CDR2: SGHRS, YFSETQ. The CDR3 has 14 amino acids. The CDR3 DNA is TGCGCCAGCAGCTTGTCTTCTGGCACAGATACGCAGTATTTT. This codes for CASSLSSGTDTQYF.

The chain has TRBV29-1 and TRBJ1-1; TRBD1 aligns across 8 bases. The CDR3 contains 13 residues. Losses at the gene ends were 8 bases for V and 5 bases for J; bases not matched to a gene: 10. The germline CDR1 and CDR2 sequences are SQVTM and ANQGSEA. The CDR3 is CSSRQGAVTEAFF. The CDR3 DNA reads TGCAGCTCCCGCCAGGGGGCTGTAACTGAAGCTTTCTTT.

The chain links TRBV10-3 to TRBJ2-5; 10 nucleotides match TRBD1. After removal of 4 bases from V and 4 bases from J, the junction contained 6 bases not matched to a gene. The germline gives CDR1 ENHRY, CDR2 SYGVKD. CDR3 length: 15 amino acids. The CDR3: CAISAGTGDGETQYF. CDR3 sequence (DNA): TGTGCCATCAGTGCCGGGACAGGGGATGGAGAGACCCAGTACTTC.

This clone was seen just once. The V gene is TRBV7-3, the J gene TRBJ2-6, with D hard to call. V was clipped by 5 bases and J by 1 base, with 6 bases between them. The CDR3 sequence is 14 residues long. CDR1 is SGHTA, CDR2 FQGTGA, per germline. CDR3 nucleotides: TGTGCCAGCAGCAGCCGTTCTGGGGCCAACGTCCTGACTTTC. Translating it yields CASSSRSGANVLTF.

The V gene is TRBV5-1, the J gene TRBJ1-4; no reliable D call. Trimming took 3 bases from V and 0 from J, leaving 6 bases between them. CDR3 length: 14 residues. Germline CDR1 and CDR2: SGHRS and YFSETQ. Here the CDR3 DNA reads TGCGCCAGCAGCTCGGGTGCAACTAATGAAAAACTGTTTTTT. This sequence encodes CASSSGATNEKLFF. Full variable domain (outside the CDR3, taken from reference TRBV5-1 and TRBJ1-4): KAGVTQTPRYLIKTRGQQVTLSCSPISGHRSVSWYQQTPGQGLQFLFEYFSETQRNKGNFPGRFSGRQFSNSRSEMNVSTLELGDSALYLCASSSGATNEKLFFGSGTQLSVL.

About this clone itself: This specimen includes other DNA sequences encoding the same CDR3. The chain is built from TRBV18 and TRBJ1-2; D unresolved. The CDR3 runs to 13 residues. Germline V gene lookup returns CDR1 KGHSH and CDR2 LQKENI. V was pared by 4 bases and J by 1 base, with 7 bases between. Here the CDR3 DNA reads TGTGCCAGCTCACGCGAGGTTAACTATGGCTACACCTTC. Its translation is CASSREVNYGYTF. The entire variable domain, with the rest obtained from reference TRBV18 and TRBJ1-2, is as follows: NAGVMQNPRHLVRRRGQEARLRCSPMKGHSHVYWYRQLPEEGLKFMVYLQKENIIDESGMPKERFSAEFPKEGPSILRIQQVVRGDSAAYFCASSREVNYGYTFGSGTRLTVV.